This TCR beta chain was documented in a study of PD-1 blockade in classical Hodgkin lymphoma. Study-level findings and limits: CD4+ but not CD8+ TCR diversity rose significantly by C4D1. Healthy donors were reported to have higher baseline TCR diversity than newly diagnosed patients.

Clones were read by immunoSEQ multiplex PCR, and TCRdb kept only the in-frame ones, dropping some. The sample has 25,000 to 35,000 clones, 65% to 80% seen once. Noted time point: cycle 4 day 1 (C4D1), after less than seven weeks of nivolumab. Each and every patient relapsed after autologous stem cell transplantation, and patients got differing brentuximab vedotin exposure. Reported best responses ranged across complete response, partial response or progressive disease. This clone was picked up one time. Its antigen is as yet unknown. The material was peripheral blood mononuclear cells (PBMCs), obtained before the fourth cycle of nivolumab. The receptor was isolated from a human donor with classical Hodgkin lymphoma.

The CDR3 sequence is CASSLSSLTVETQYF. DNA for the CDR3: TGTGCCAGCAGCTTGTCTTCGTTAACGGTAGAGACCCAGTACTTC. The rearrangement links TRBV5-4 to TRBJ2-5, with D unclear. This CDR3 is built from 15 residues. V was clipped by 1 base and J by 4 bases, with 14 bases between them. Germline loops: CDR1 SGHNT, CDR2 YYREEE (reference sequence).